These T cell receptor beta chains were read from a single sample in a study of cytomegalovirus exposure and HLA in healthy donors. The method was immunoSEQ multiplex PCR; TCRdb's version includes in-frame clones alone and lacks a portion of them. The sample comprises 60,000 or so clones, around 89% of which are singletons, and approximately 1.6% rests with the top ten. Sample: PBMCs. These TCRs come from a man between 25 and 39 years old in good health and CMV-seropositive. The CDR3 runs from the conserved cysteine through the conserved F or W. The order of the fields is V gene, D gene, J gene, clone size, CDR3 protein. A D gene is named only where the DNA matches it firmly. Size is omitted from some rows. Given values are once, few, many or a class for expanded clones.

TRBV7-9	NA	TRBJ1-6	NA	CASSVTGQNSPLHF
TRBV4-2	NA	TRBJ2-1	once	CASSQSYNEQFF
TRBV29-1	TRBD2	TRBJ2-7	NA	CSVGNLAGGSDEQYF
TRBV6-1	TRBD2	NA	NA	CASSGPLGRGSLAGVYEQYF
TRBV11-3	NA	TRBJ2-3	NA	CASSRQGDTQYF
TRBV7-9	NA	TRBJ1-1	few	CASSPETRGRAFF
TRBV30	TRBD1	TRBJ2-7	NA	CAWRPRDRVLDEQYF
TRBV27	TRBD2	TRBJ2-2	NA	CASRRLAGVTGELFF
TRBV30	NA	TRBJ2-1	NA	CAWSRGYNEQFF
TRBV27	NA	TRBJ1-2	once	CASSLSNGYGYTF
TRBV5-6	TRBD2	TRBJ2-7	NA	CASSFNLAGVSSYEQYF
TRBV5-1	TRBD2	TRBJ2-2	few	CASSPGRAGTGELFF
TRBV21-1	NA	TRBJ2-7	NA	CASSKLVHEQYF
TRBV19	TRBD1	TRBJ1-1	NA	CASSITLDRANTEAFF
TRBV11-1	TRBD1	TRBJ2-7	NA	CASSFRQGCDQYF
TRBV7-9	TRBD1	TRBJ2-3	NA	CASSERTGFTDTQYF
TRBV7-3	TRBD2	TRBJ2-3	NA	CASSPGLAGEKDTQYF
TRBV5-4	NA	TRBJ1-6	NA	CASSLMQSRFNNSPLHF
TRBV28	TRBD2	TRBJ2-7	NA	CASSRTSGSYEQYF
TRBV11-2	TRBD2	TRBJ2-5	NA	CASTKGVAGVGETQYF
TRBV30	TRBD1	TRBJ1-3	NA	CAWSWTGRSIYF
TRBV11-2	TRBD2	TRBJ2-2	NA	CASSPLAGVRSGELFF
TRBV5-4	NA	TRBJ2-1	NA	CASSLGGTQNEQFF
TRBV4-3	NA	TRBJ1-2	NA	CASSQDRLRGAGGYTF
TRBV7-2	NA	TRBJ1-6	NA	CASSLAAAGESPLHF
TRBV5-1	TRBD2	TRBJ2-7	NA	CASSHGLARGSYEQYF
TRBV5-1	NA	TRBJ1-1	once	CASSFLADQGTEAFF
TRBV7-9	TRBD2	TRBJ2-7	NA	CASSLGRTSGGDEQYF
TRBV28	NA	NA	NA	CASSLFRYEQYF
TRBV5-6	TRBD2	TRBJ2-7	NA	CASSPLAGVAYEQYF
TRBV6-5	TRBD2	TRBJ2-7	NA	CASGTSGRSSYEQYF
TRBV13	NA	TRBJ2-5	NA	CASSLSPSGAETQYF
TRBV2	TRBD2	TRBJ2-4	NA	CASSELAVAKNIQYF
TRBV28	TRBD2	TRBJ2-1	NA	CASSSGTSGRREQFF
TRBV6-1	TRBD1	TRBJ2-7	NA	CASTPGQGAYEQYF
TRBV6-1	TRBD1	TRBJ2-7	once	CASSEWGQESYEQYF
TRBV2	TRBD2	TRBJ2-7	NA	CASSETPGLAGVYEQYF
TRBV5-1	TRBD1	TRBJ1-5	NA	CASSLGEQGRDQPQHF
TRBV7-9	NA	TRBJ1-6	NA	CASSLLAGTSPLHF
TRBV6-4	TRBD1	TRBJ2-6	NA	CASSDRTGSGANVLTF
TRBV29-1	NA	TRBJ2-5	NA	CSVEGSVEGETQYF
TRBV4-2	NA	TRBJ2-1	NA	CASSQFQGSSYNEQFF
TRBV30	NA	TRBJ2-5	NA	CAWSVREETQYF
TRBV19	NA	TRBJ1-1	NA	CASSIVGGNTEAFF
TRBV13	TRBD1	TRBJ1-2	once	CASSLASAGGPYGYTF
TRBV27	NA	TRBJ1-2	once	CASSSRVGGYTF
TRBV5-4	TRBD2	TRBJ2-1	NA	CASSSYTSGGSYNEQFF
TRBV5-1	TRBD1	TRBJ1-1	NA	CASSFGTANTEAFF
TRBV11-2	NA	TRBJ2-7	NA	CASSFMRASEQYF
TRBV28	NA	TRBJ2-5	once	CASSAPGRETQYF
TRBV28	NA	TRBJ2-5	NA	CASSSLLVAGRKYQETQYF
TRBV4-2	TRBD1	TRBJ2-5	NA	CASSQGQGTQETQYF
TRBV5-1	NA	TRBJ2-7	NA	CASSFQGDGEQYF
TRBV5-1	NA	TRBJ1-2	once	CASSRFRSTGTRGGYTF
TRBV13	TRBD2	TRBJ2-5	once	CASSLGTSRQETQYF
TRBV5-1	TRBD2	TRBJ2-6	NA	CASSSGWLAGDRLGPGANVLTF
TRBV6-5	NA	TRBJ2-3	NA	CASSERRTDTQYF